Reported below is one T cell receptor (beta chain). Its antigen remains undetermined. Base qualities are not at hand, and no much larger clone is one base apart. Library prep was done by the immunoSEQ multiplex PCR assay. For the multiplex PCR, a mixture combining 60 forward primers for TCR Vbeta segments and 13 reverse primers for TCR Jbeta segments was used. The CDR3 region of rearranged TCR beta genes was amplified from genomic DNA with a multiplex PCR assay. On the Illumina HiSeq System, the amplified TCR beta libraries were sequenced as 87-base-pair reads. Under the source paper's analysis protocol: A later analysis tallied about 77 million unique TCR beta chains across the 640 or so repertoires, and 10 million to 11 million of those chains were shared by two or more donors. Raw reads were error-corrected and collapsed into unique sequences by a nearest-neighbor algorithm in which closely related sequences were merged to remove PCR and sequencing errors. To assign V, D and J gene segments, CDR3 sequences were aligned to IMGT reference sequences. For a sequence to be retained, a match of at least six nucleotides to both a V gene segment and a J gene segment was required. A rearrangement counted as productive if the CDR3 had no stop codons and remained in frame with V and J, and every other rearrangement counted as non-productive. CDR3 was defined by IMGT convention, running from the second conserved V-encoded cysteine to the conserved J-encoded phenylalanine. Sequences without an unambiguous match to a single V gene segment were excluded from the earlier analysis of a few hundred of the donors. An earlier analysis of a few hundred of the donors called V segments functional above 56.7% productive rearrangements and segregating when the between-donor standard deviation exceeded 5%. A statistical classification framework was built to diagnose cytomegalovirus status from the catalog of TCR beta chain sequences. V and J gene assignment, in a later analysis, came from comparing TCR nucleotide sequences with IMGT/GENE-DB human TR gene sequences. The TCRdist pipeline was used in a later analysis to assign CDR3 sequences and most-parsimonious VDJ recombination scenarios. In a later analysis, each TCR beta chain was defined by its CDR3 amino acid sequence together with its V-gene family, and reads lacking a unique V-gene family were excluded. A later analysis removed several hundred highly shared, low-generation-probability nucleotide sequences to deal with suspected cross-contamination and a sequencing artifact. A later analysis calculated a clonal expansion index for each public chain from normalized within-repertoire ranks of inferred template counts. In a later analysis, generation probabilities were computed with a VDJ recombination model fitted to out-of-frame rearrangements, and the resulting probabilities were checked against IGoR. In a later analysis, hypergeometric tests were used to score TCR-TCR, TCR-HLA and TCR-CMV co-occurrence, with a repertoire-size bias correction applied to TCR pairs. A later analysis estimated false discovery rates by permuting HLA or CMV assignments 20 times. In a later analysis, co-occurring TCRs were grouped with DBSCAN, and TCRdist sequence similarity was added when clustering was performed within HLA-allele-positive subsets. For co-occurrence clustering, repertoires with fewer than 30,000 or more than 120,000 public chains were excluded, along with roughly 5 repertoires with anomalous nucleotide sharing. TCRdb obtained this table from immuneACCESS and retained in-frame rearrangements with V and J assigned. These tables miss some clones; where compared with another copy, unresolved V genes account for less than half of the shortfall, and the remainder is unexplained. That table supplies the V and J calls and clone size; D and trimming were determined from the DNA. Within this sample are some 180,000 clones, with 75% to 85% of them counted one time only. The ten most abundant clones make up less than 2.5% of the sample.

This record comes from a study of cytomegalovirus exposure and HLA in healthy donors (dated by TCRdb to about 2017). Describing the broader study: An earlier analysis of approximately 640 of the donors reported approximately 290 Gb of sequence data and some 120 million unique TCR beta sequences from some 180 million T cells. Several DR-DQ haplotypes were treated as single units for association and clustering because of strong linkage in the cohort. High-throughput TCR immunosequencing, statistical association of individual TCRs with disease status, and machine learning were combined to predict cytomegalovirus infection status. Every repertoire in the discovery cohort had been generated on one and the same sequencing platform. In the later analysis, no new phenotypic data were used to find candidate immune exposures; instead, reliance was placed on TCR beta sequences and their occurrence across donors. The genetic ancestry cluster associated with self-reported Caucasian donors included around 76% of the 300 to 400 genotyped donors. Donor age, sex, ethnicity and CMV serostatus were compiled alongside the repertoire data. The study used immunosequencing to profile the T cell repertoires of under 700 subjects and linked those repertoires to cytomegalovirus serostatus. An earlier analysis of about 620 of the donors applied high-throughput TCR beta sequencing to assess whether each TCR beta V gene segment acted as functional or pseudogenic. The study aimed to test whether signatures of past pathogen exposure could be identified by cataloging public T cell receptors. In a later genetic analysis, genome-wide SNP genotypes for about three fifths of the 666 donors were used, and that subset was treated as a discovery cohort. A separate validation cohort of 100 to 150 different subjects was used in addition to the approximately 670-subject first cohort. On average, 235,054 unique TCR beta nucleotide sequences were sequenced per donor among 398 genotyped donors of the cohort, with roughly 18% of those sequences being non-productive. Approximately 330 gigabases of sequencing data and approximately 92 million unique TCR sequences made up an early release that covered approximately 650 HLA-typed donors. HLA typing covered class I and class II loci at four-digit resolution. A later analysis re-examined previously published TCR beta repertoires from roughly 650 donors and added high-resolution HLA genotyping to investigate patterns of TCR occurrence. Typing coverage differed by locus: A, B, C, DRB1 and DQB1 were typed in about 629-640 donors, DQA1 in 522, DPA1 in approximately 600, and DPB1 in just under 490. General study outcomes and caveats: Sequencing depth was assumed to be roughly uniform across donors in the presence/absence analyses, though that assumption may not hold. The sequencing pipeline was judged likely to have produced a cluster of highly shared sequence variants as a technical artifact. In vitro tests confirmed that a few of the cytomegalovirus-associated TCR beta chains recognize cytomegalovirus antigens. According to a later analysis, TCR association rates differed among HLA loci, with DRB1 alleles showing the most associated TCRs and HLA-C alleles showing the fewest. The classifier was reported to diagnose cytomegalovirus status with high specificity and sensitivity in both the original cohort and the validation cohort. A further reported finding was that TCR beta sequences accurately predicted the HLA-A and HLA-B alleles for most subjects in the first cohort. In a later analysis, about 17,000 TCR beta sequences were associated with specific HLA alleles at a false discovery rate of 0.05. It was suggested by the authors that the approach could potentially be generalized to other disease states and immunological phenotypes. The earlier analysis of about 600 of the donors excluded some 15 rarely observed V segments, including chromosome 9 orphons, because counts were too low. Linkage disequilibrium might explain the correlated functional status among segregating V segments, but an unknown experimental factor could not be excluded. When HLA alleles, especially DR and DQ, strongly co-occurred, attributing TCR associations to individual alleles was difficult. The study listed 150 to 200 TCR beta chains as associated with cytomegalovirus. In a later analysis, HLA-associated TCR beta chains were found to be more clonally expanded and to have lower generation probabilities than equally common non-associated chains. V-gene and J-gene trimming of TCR beta chains was associated with a missense DCLRE1C variant in a later genetic analysis, and the association was replicated in an independent cohort. While some public TCRs were present in many individuals, most TCR sequences turned up only very rarely across donors. Because HLA typing was missing for some donors at each locus, association tests included only the typed subset. In an earlier analysis of roughly 560 of the donors, most TCR beta V segments were observed in productive rearrangements about 87% or about 30% of the time, broadly matching IMGT annotations. In a later analysis, several top co-occurrence clusters were reported to appear linked to parvovirus B19, influenza, CMV and Epstein-Barr virus. The 87-base-pair reads could not distinguish some IMGT-functional V segments, including TRBV6-2 and TRBV6-3, so those segments were excluded. CMV serostatus was the only immune exposure information available for the cohort. A later analysis found that most CMV-associated TCR beta chains appeared HLA-restricted, with HLA associations seemingly driven largely by CMV exposure. A later genetic analysis reported fewer N-insertions in productive TCRs among donors in an Asian-associated ancestry cluster than the roughly 700-donor mean. Only TCR beta chains were sequenced in this cohort, and the absence of alpha or paired-chain data limited detectable features.

In total, about 650 healthy bone marrow donors made up the cohort. All cohort members were sampled while nominally healthy, although unrecorded immune exposures were likely present. The donor was CMV seropositive and belonged to the group of about 290 seropositive cohort members. Each donor provided a peripheral blood sample, and peripheral blood mononuclear cells were used for TCR beta sequencing. The Qiagen DNeasy Blood Extraction Kit was used to extract genomic DNA from the blood cell samples. Taken from cysteine to phenylalanine, the CDR3 has 16 residues. The kept DNA is CDR3 alone, 48 bases in frame from the first base. From the germline V gene, CDR1 is ENHRY and CDR2 is SYGVKD. V gives up 0 bases and J gives up 0 bases, and the segment between their germline ends measures 12 bases.

The sequence is built from TRBV10-3 and TRBJ2-7; the D segment cannot be called with confidence. The sequenced sample consisted of PBMCs. This TCR was sampled from a woman aged 25 to 39 in good health and CMV-seropositive. This receptor has the CDR3 CAISESIQRTSYEQYF. The nucleotides read TGTGCCATCAGTGAGTCGATACAGAGAACCTCCTACGAGCAGTACTTC.